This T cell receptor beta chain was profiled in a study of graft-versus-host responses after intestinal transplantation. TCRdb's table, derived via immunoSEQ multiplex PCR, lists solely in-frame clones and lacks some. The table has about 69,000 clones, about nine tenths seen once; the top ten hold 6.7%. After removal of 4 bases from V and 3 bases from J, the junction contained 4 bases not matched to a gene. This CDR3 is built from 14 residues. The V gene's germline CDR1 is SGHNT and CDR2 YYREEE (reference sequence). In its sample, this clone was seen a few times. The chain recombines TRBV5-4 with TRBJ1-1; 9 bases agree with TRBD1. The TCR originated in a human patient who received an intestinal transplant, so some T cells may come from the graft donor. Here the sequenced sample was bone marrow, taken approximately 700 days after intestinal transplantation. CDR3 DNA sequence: TGTGCCAGCAGCCTGGGACAGGGATACACTGAAGCTTTCTTT. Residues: CASSLGQGYTEAFF.